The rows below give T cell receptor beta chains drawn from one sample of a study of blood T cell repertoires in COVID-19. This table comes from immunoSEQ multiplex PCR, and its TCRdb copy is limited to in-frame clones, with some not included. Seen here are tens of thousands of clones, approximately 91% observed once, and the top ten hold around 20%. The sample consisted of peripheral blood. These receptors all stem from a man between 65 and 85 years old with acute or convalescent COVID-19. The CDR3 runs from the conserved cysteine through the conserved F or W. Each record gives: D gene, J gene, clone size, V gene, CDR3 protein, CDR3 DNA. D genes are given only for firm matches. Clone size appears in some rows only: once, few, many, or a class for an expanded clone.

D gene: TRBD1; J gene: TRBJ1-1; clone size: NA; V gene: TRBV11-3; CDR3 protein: CASSPGTTGIPEAFF; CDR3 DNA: TGTGCCAGCAGCCCCGGAACGACAGGGATTCCTGAAGCTTTCTTT
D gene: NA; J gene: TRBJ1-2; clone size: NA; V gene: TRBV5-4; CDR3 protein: CASSLQGPYGYTF; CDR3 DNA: TGTGCCAGCAGCTTACAGGGACCCTATGGCTACACCTTC
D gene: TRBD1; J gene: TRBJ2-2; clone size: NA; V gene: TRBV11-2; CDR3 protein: CASSLFGAVTGQSGELFF; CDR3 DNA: TGTGCCAGCAGCTTATTCGGTGCCGTGACAGGGCAGTCCGGGGAGCTGTTTTTT
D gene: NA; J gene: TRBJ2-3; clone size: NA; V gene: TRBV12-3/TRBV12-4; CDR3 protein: CASSYTYTDTQYF; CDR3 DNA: TGTGCCAGCAGTTACACATACACAGATACGCAGTATTTT
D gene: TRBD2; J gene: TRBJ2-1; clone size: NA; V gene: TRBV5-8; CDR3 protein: CASSPYSGMYNEQFF; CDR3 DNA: TGTGCCAGCAGCCCCTACAGCGGGATGTACAATGAGCAGTTCTTC
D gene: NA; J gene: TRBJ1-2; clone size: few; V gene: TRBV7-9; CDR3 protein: CASSGLGGYNYGYTF; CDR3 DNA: TGTGCCAGCAGCGGCCTCGGGGGTTATAACTATGGCTACACCTTC
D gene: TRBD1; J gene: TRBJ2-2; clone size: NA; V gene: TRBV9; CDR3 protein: CASSDNQGAHTGELFF; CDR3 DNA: TGTGCCAGCAGCGATAACCAGGGGGCTCACACCGGGGAGCTGTTTTTT
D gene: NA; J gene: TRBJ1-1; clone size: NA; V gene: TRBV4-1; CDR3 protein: CASSQYSRSNTEAFF; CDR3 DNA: TGCGCCAGCAGCCAATACAGCAGATCTAACACTGAAGCTTTCTTT
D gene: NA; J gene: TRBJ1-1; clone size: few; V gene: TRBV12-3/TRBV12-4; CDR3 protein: CASTGPYTEAFF; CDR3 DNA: TGTGCCAGCACTGGGCCGTACACTGAAGCTTTCTTT
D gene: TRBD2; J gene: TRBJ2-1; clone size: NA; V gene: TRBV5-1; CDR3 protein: CASSASGFNNEQFF; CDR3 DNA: TGCGCCAGCAGCGCTAGCGGGTTTAACAATGAGCAGTTCTTC
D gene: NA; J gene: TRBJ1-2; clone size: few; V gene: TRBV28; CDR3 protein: CASKPPGLKGGYTF; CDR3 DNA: TGTGCCAGCAAACCCCCCGGACTAAAGGGTGGCTACACCTTC
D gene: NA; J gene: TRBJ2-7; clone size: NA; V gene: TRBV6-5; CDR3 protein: CASSRVIGSYEQYF; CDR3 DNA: TGTGCCAGCTCGAGGGTAATTGGCTCCTACGAGCAGTACTTC
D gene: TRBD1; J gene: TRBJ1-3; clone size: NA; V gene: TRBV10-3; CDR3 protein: CAIRPGQGFSGNTIYF; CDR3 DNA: TGTGCCATCAGGCCGGGACAGGGTTTCTCTGGAAACACCATATATTTT
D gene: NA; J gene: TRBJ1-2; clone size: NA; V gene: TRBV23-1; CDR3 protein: CASSQYRVTGYTF; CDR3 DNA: TGCGCCAGCAGTCAATACAGGGTAACTGGCTACACCTTC
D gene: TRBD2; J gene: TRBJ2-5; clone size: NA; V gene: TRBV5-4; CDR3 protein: CASSLATSGSRETQYF; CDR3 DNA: TGTGCCAGCAGCTTGGCCACTAGCGGGAGTCGGGAGACCCAGTACTTC
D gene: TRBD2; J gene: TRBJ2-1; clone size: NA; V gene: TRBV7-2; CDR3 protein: CASRSSGSSYNEQFF; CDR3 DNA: TGTGCCAGCAGGTCTAGCGGGAGCTCCTACAATGAGCAGTTCTTC
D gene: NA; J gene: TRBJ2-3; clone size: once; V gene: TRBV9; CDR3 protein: CASSPNRGGRSDTQYF; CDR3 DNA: TGTGCCAGCAGCCCCAACAGGGGGGGTAGATCAGATACGCAGTATTTT
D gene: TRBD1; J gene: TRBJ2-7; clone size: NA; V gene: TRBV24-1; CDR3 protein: CATSDSVTGGRSYEQYF; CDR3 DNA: TGTGCCACCAGTGATTCCGTAACAGGGGGTCGATCCTACGAGCAGTACTTC
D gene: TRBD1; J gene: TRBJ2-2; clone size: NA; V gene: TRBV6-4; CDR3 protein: CASRDTGDTNTGELFF; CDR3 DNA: TGTGCCAGCAGAGACACAGGGGATACTAACACCGGGGAGCTGTTTTTT
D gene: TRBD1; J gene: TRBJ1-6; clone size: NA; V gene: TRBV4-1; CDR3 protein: CASSLLGTVDSPLHF; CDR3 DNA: TGCGCCAGCAGCCTCCTAGGGACAGTTGATTCACCCCTCCACTTT
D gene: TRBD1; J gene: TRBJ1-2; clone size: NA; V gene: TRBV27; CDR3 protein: CASSRTGFPYGYTF; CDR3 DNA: TGTGCCAGCAGTCGGACAGGCTTCCCTTATGGCTACACCTTC
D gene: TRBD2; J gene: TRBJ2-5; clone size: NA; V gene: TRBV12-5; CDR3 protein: CASGLSSLAGETQYF; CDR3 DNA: TGTGCTAGTGGTTTGAGCTCCCTAGCGGGAGAGACCCAGTACTTC
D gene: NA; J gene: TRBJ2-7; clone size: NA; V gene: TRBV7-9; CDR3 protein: CASSQTGERYF; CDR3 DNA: TGTGCCAGCAGCCAAACGGGAGAACGGTACTTC
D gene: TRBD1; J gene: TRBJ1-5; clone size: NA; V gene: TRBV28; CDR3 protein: CASSLAGTGFSNQPQHF; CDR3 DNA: TGTGCCAGCAGTTTAGCCGGGACAGGCTTTAGCAATCAGCCCCAGCATTTT
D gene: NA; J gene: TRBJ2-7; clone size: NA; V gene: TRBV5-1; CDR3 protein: CASSLFSGAEQYF; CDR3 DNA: TGCGCCAGCAGCTTGTTTTCAGGGGCCGAGCAGTACTTC
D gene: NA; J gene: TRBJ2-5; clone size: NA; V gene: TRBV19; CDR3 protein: CASSSPGETQYF; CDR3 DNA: TGTGCCAGTAGTAGCCCAGGGGAGACCCAGTACTTC
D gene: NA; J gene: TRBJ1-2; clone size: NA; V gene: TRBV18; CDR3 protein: CASSPPANYGYTF; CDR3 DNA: TGTGCCAGCTCACCGCCAGCTAACTATGGCTACACCTTC
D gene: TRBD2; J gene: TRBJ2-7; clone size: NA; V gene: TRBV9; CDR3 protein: CASSGGLAATYEQYF; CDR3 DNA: TGTGCCAGCAGCGGAGGACTAGCCGCCACCTACGAGCAGTACTTC
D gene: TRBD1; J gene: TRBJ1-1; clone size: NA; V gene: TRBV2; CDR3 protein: CASRNRGPTEAFF; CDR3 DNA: TGTGCCAGCAGGAACAGGGGTCCCACTGAAGCTTTCTTT
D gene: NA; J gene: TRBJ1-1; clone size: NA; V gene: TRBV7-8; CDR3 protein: CASSLYLRAPEAFF; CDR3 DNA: TGTGCCAGCAGCTTATATCTCAGGGCCCCTGAAGCTTTCTTT
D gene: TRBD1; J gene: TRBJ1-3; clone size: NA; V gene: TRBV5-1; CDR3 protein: CASSLQGSGNTIYF; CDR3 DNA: TGCGCCAGCAGCTTACAGGGGTCTGGAAACACCATATATTTT
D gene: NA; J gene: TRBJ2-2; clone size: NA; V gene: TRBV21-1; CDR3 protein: CASTKDRSNTGELFF; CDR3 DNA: TGTGCCAGCACCAAGGACAGGAGTAACACCGGGGAGCTGTTTTTT
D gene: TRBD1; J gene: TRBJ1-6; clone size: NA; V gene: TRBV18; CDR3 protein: CASSPSQGAFSPLHF; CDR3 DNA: TGTGCCAGCTCACCCTCTCAGGGGGCCTTTTCACCCCTCCACTTT
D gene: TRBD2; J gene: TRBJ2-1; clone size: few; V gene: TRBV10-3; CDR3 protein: CAISLREGRYEQFF; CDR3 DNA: TGTGCCATCAGTCTTCGGGAGGGCCGGTATGAGCAGTTCTTC
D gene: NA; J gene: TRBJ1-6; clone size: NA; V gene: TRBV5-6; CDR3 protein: CASSLATGTNSPLHF; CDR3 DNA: TGTGCCAGCAGCTTGGCCACAGGAACAAATTCACCCCTCCACTTT
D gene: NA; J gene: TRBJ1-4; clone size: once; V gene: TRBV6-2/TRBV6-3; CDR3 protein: CASSYSRARAQKLFF; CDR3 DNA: TGTGCCAGCAGTTACTCCCGGGCCAGGGCGCAAAAACTGTTTTTT
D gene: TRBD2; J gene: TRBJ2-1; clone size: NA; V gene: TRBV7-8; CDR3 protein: CASSLNYFSGSSYNEQFF; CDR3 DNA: TGTGCCAGCAGCTTAAATTACTTTAGCGGGAGCTCCTACAATGAGCAGTTCTTC
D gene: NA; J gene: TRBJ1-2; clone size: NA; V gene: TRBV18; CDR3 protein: CASSPGAGNYGYTF; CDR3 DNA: TGTGCCAGCTCACCAGGGGCGGGGAACTATGGCTACACCTTC
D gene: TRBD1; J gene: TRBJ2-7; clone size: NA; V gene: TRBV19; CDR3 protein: CASKTEGPQDRVGGYEQYF; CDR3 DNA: TGTGCCAGTAAGACCGAGGGGCCCCAGGACAGGGTTGGGGGTTACGAGCAGTACTTC
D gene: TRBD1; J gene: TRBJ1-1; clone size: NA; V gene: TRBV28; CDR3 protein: CASSYSTGGKTEAFF; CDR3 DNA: TGTGCCAGCAGTTACTCGACAGGGGGCAAAACTGAAGCTTTCTTT
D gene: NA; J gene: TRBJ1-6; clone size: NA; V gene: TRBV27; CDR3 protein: CASSQQGSSPLHF; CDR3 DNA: TGTGCCAGCAGTCAACAGGGCAGTTCACCCCTCCACTTT
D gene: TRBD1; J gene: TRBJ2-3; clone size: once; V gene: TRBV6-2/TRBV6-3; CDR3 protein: CASSTGGADTQYF; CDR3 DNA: TGTGCCAGCAGCACAGGGGGCGCAGATACGCAGTATTTT